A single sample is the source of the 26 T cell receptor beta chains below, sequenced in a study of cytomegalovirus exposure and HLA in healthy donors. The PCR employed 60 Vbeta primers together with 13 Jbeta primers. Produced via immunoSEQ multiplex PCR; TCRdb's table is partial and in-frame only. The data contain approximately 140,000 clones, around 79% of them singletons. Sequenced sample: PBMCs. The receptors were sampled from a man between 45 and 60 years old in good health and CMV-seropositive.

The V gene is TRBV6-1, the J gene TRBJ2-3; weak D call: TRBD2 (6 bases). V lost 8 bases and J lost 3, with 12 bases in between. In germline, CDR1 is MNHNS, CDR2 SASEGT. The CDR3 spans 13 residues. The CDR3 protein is CASGLEGTDTQYF. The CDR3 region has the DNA TGTGCCAGCGGGTTGGAGGGGACAGATACGCAGTATTTT.

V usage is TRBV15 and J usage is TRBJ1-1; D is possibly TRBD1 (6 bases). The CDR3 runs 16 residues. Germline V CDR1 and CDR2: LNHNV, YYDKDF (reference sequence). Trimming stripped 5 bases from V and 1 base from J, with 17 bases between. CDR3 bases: TGTGCCACCAGCCGTATAGGGGGTTTGAGGAACACTGAAGCTTTCTTT. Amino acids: CATSRIGGLRNTEAFF.

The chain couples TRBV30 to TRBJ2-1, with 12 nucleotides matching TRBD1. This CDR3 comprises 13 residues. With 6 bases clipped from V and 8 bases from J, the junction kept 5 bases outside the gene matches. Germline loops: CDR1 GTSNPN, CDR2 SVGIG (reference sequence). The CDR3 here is CACRDRGRDEQFF. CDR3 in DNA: TGTGCCTGTCGGGACAGGGGGCGCGATGAGCAGTTCTTC.

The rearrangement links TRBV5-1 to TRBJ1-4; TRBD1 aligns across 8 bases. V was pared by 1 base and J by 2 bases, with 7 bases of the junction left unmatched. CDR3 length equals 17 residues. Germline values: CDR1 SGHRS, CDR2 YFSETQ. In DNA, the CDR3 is TGCGCCAGCAGCTTGCGGCAGGGGGCGTACACTAATGAAAAACTGTTTTTT. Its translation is CASSLRQGAYTNEKLFF.

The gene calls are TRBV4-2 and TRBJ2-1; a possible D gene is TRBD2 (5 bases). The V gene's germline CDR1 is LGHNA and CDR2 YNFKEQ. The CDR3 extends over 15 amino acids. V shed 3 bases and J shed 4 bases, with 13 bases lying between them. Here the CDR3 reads CASSHTSDFYNEQFF. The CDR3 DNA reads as TGTGCCAGCAGCCATACTTCGGACTTTTACAATGAGCAGTTCTTC.

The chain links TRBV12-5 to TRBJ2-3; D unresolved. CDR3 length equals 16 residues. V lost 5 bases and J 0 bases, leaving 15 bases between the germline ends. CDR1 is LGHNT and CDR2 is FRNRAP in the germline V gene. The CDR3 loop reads CASGPGTTASTDTQYF. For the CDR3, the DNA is TGTGCTAGTGGTCCGGGTACTACCGCTAGCACAGATACGCAGTATTTT.

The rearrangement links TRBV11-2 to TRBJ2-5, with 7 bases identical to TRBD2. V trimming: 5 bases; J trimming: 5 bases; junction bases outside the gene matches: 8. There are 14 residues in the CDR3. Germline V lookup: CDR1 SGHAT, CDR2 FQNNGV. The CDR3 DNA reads TGTGCCAGCAGCCCCGGGGAGGGGTTCGAGACCCAGTACTTC. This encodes CASSPGEGFETQYF.

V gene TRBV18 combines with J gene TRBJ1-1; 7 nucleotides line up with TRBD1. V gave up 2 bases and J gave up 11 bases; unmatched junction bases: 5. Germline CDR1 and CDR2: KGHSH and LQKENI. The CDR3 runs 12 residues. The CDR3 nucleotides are TGTGCCAGCTCACCAGGAGACAGGGTGGCTTTCTTT. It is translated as CASSPGDRVAFF.

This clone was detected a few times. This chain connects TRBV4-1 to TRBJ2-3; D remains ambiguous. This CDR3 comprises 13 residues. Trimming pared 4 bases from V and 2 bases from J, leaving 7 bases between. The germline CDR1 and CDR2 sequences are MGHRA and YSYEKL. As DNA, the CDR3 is TGCGCCAGCAGCCGGAGCCTCACAGATACGCAGTATTTT. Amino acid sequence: CASSRSLTDTQYF.

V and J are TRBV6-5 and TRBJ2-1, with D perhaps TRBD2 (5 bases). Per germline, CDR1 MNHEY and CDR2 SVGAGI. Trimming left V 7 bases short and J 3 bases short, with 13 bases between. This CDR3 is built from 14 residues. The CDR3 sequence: CASTERGGYNEQFF. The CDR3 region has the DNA TGTGCCAGCACCGAACGGGGTGGCTACAATGAGCAGTTCTTC.

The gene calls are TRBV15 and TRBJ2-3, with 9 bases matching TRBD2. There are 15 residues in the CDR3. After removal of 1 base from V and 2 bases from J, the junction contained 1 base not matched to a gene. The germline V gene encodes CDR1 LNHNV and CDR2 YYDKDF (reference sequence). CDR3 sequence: CATSRGLADTDTQYF. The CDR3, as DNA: TGTGCCACCAGCAGAGGACTAGCGGACACAGATACGCAGTATTTT.

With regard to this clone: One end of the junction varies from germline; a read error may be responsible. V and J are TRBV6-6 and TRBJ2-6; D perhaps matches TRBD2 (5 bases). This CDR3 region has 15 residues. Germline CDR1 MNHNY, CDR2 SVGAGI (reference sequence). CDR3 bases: TGTTCCAGCAGTTCGAGGGAAGTCGGGGCCAACGTCCTGACTTTC. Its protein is CSSSSREVGANVLTF.

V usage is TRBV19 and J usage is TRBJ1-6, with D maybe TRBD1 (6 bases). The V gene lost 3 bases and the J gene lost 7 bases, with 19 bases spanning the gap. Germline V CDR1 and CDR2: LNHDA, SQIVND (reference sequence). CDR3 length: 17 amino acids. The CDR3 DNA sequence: TGTGCCAGTAGTATCCCCAGGGGTAGGAGGTGGAATTCACCCCTCCACTTT. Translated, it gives CASSIPRGRRWNSPLHF.

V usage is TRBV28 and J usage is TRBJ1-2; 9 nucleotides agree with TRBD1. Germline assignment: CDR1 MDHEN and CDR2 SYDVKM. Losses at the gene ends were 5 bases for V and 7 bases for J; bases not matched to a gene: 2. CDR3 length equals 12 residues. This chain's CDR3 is CASSGDRAGYTF. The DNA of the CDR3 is TGTGCCAGCAGTGGGGACAGGGCTGGCTACACCTTC.

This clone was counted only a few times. The CDR3 DNA follows: TGTGCCAGCAGTGAAGGCGTTGGTTATTCACCCCTCCACTTT. The encoded protein is CASSEGVGYSPLHF. The chain is built from TRBV2 and TRBJ1-6, with no clear D. The germline V gene has CDR1 SNHLY and CDR2 FYNNEI. Trimming removed 1 base at V and 8 bases at J, with 9 bases between. The CDR3 has 14 amino acids.

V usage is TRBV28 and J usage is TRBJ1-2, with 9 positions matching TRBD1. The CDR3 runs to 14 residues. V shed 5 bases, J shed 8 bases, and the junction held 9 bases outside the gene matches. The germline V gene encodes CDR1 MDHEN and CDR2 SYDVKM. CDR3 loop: CASSPTGGAAGYTF. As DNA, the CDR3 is TGTGCCAGCAGTCCCACAGGGGGCGCCGCGGGCTACACCTTC.

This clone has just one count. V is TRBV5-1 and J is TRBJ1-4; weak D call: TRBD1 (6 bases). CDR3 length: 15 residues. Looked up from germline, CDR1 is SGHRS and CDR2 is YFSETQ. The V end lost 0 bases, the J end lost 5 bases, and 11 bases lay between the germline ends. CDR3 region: CASSLDRARNEKLFF. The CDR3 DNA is TGCGCCAGCAGCTTGGACAGGGCAAGAAATGAAAAACTGTTTTTT.

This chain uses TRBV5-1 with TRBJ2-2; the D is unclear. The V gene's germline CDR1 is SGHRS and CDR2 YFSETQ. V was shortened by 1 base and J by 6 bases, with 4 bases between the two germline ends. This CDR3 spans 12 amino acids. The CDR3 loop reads CASSLRSGELFF. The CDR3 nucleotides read TGCGCCAGCAGCTTGCGTTCCGGGGAGCTGTTTTTT.

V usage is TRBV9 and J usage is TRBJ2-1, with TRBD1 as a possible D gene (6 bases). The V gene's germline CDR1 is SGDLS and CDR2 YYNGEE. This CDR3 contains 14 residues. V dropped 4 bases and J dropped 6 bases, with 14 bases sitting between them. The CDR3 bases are TGTGCCAGCAGCTTCCGGGACACCCTCAATGAGCAGTTCTTC. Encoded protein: CASSFRDTLNEQFF.

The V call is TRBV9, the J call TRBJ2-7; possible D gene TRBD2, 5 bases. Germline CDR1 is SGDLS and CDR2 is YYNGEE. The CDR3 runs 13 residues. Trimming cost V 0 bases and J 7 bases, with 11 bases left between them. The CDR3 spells CASSVAGTGEQYF. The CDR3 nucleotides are TGTGCCAGCAGCGTAGCTGGCACGGGGGAGCAGTACTTC.

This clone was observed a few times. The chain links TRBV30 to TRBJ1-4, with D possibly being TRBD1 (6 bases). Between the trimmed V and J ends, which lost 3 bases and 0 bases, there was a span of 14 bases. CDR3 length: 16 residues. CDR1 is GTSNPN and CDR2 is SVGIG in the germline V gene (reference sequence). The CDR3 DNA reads TGTGCCTGGAGGGGGGGGCAGGGCGCAACTAATGAAAAACTGTTTTTT. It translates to CAWRGGQGATNEKLFF.

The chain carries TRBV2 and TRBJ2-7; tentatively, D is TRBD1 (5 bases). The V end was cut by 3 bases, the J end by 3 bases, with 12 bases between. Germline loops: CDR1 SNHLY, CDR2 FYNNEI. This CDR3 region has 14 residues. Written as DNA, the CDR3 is TGTGCCAGCAGTGACCAAGGGGCATTCTACGAGCAGTACTTC. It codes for CASSDQGAFYEQYF.

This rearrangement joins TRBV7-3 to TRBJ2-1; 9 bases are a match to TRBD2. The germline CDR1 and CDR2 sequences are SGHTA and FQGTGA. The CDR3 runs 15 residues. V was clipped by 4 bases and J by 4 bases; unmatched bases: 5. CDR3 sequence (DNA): TGTGCCAGCAGCTCTAGCGGGGTCGAATACAATGAGCAGTTCTTC. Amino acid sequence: CASSSSGVEYNEQFF.

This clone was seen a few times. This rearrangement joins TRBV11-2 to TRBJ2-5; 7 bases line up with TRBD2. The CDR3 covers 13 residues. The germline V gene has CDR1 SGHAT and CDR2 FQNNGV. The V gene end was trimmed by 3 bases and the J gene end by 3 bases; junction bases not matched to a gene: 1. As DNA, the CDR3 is TGTGCCAGCAGCTTTGCGGGAGAAGAGACCCAGTACTTC. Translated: CASSFAGEETQYF.

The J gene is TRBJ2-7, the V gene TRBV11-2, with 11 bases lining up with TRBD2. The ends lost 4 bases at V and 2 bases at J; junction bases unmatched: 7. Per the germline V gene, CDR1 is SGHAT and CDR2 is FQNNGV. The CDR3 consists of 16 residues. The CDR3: CASSSSLAGEPYEQYF. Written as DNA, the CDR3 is TGTGCCAGCAGCTCCTCACTAGCGGGAGAACCCTACGAGCAGTACTTC.

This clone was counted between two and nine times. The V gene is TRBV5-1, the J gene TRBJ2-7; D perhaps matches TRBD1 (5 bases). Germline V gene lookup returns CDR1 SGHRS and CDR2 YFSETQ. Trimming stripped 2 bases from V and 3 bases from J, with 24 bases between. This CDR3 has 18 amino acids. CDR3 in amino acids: CASSLSPGSRGWSYEQYF. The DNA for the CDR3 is TGCGCCAGCAGCTTATCCCCCGGGTCTAGGGGTTGGAGCTACGAGCAGTACTTC.